This T cell receptor beta chain was sequenced during a study of CD8 T cells in Susac syndrome. The CDR3 has 17 amino acids. The germline V gene has CDR1 SGHRS and CDR2 YFSETQ. The ends were cut back, 0 bases at V and 3 bases at J, with 19 bases in the middle. Reverse transcription of about 0.45 to 1 ug RNA was performed with random hexamers. The CDR3 of TCR beta was amplified by immunoSEQ multiplex PCR across 54 Vbeta and 13 Jbeta. TCRdb fed the immunoSEQ multiplex PCR reads into MiXCR, producing one record per CDR3 protein. The table includes more than 95,000 distinct CDR3 sequences, approximately 96% detected once.

The sample comprised CD4+ T cells from PBMCs. V usage is TRBV5-1 and J usage is TRBJ2-7; D is possibly TRBD2 (6 bases). The source of this sequence is a human donor in good health. The DNA for the CDR3 is TGCGCCAGCAGCTTGGCTCAAGGCGGCGGGGCGTTCTACGAGCAGTACTTC. The encoded protein is CASSLAQGGGAFYEQYF.